This TCR beta chain derives from a study of cytomegalovirus exposure and HLA in healthy donors. Overall study: HLA-typed donors were the source of about 85 million unique TCRs, which an early data release held.

In the case of this clone: Its specificity is unknown.

V lost 5 bases, J lost 0 bases, and 22 bases lay in between. The CDR3 runs to 18 residues. Germline-derived CDR1 and CDR2 are SGDLS and YYNGEE. The study's findings and limits: One variant, a missense change in DCLRE1C, was linked in a later analysis to TCR beta V- and J-gene trimming. Reports indicated that the classifier achieved high specificity and sensitivity in diagnosing cytomegalovirus status. An analysis done earlier found most TCR beta V segments productive about 87% or about 30% of the time.

The PCR used 60 Vbeta and 13 Jbeta primers. The data were produced by immunoSEQ multiplex PCR, yet TCRdb's version contains in-frame clones alone and is incomplete. This sample contains approximately 42,000 clones. This chain joins TRBV9 and TRBJ2-3, with D unclear. This receptor was obtained from a male donor in good health and CMV-seronegative. Sequencing was done on a sample of PBMCs. The DNA for the CDR3 is TGTGCCAGCAGTCCAAACCCCGTCCTGCAGGCCAGCACAGATACGCAGTATTTT. Translated, it gives CASSPNPVLQASTDTQYF.